This entry concerns a single T cell receptor beta chain. The data belong to a study of shared clonotypes between healthy human individuals. V lost 2 bases and J lost 1, with 14 bases in between. The length of the CDR3 is 16 residues. The germline CDR1 and CDR2 sequences are MDHEN and SYDVKM. Donation came from healthy HIV-negative adults that had no recent acute infections or vaccinations. As processed by the authors: Filtering of immunoSEQ junctional sequences could not match full-length read filtering. Method: immunoSEQ multiplex PCR; TCRdb's copy keeps in-frame clones and lacks some. The V and J calls and clone size come from that table; D and trimming were worked out from the DNA. The sample yields around 700,000 clones, around 72% seen once.

The V gene is TRBV28, the J gene TRBJ1-1, with D maybe TRBD1 (6 bases). The sample consisted of memory CD4+ T cells sorted from blood. Regarding subset: CD45RA-negative fraction. This sequence was found in a woman aged 25 to 39 in good health. CDR3 in DNA: TGTGCCAGCAGTTTACGGCCAGGGGCGGGGAACACTGAAGCTTTCTTT. It encodes CASSLRPGAGNTEAFF.